These 31 T cell receptor beta chains originate from one sample sequenced in a study of blood T cell repertoires in COVID-19 (dated by TCRdb to 2020 to 2022). Library creation used the immunoSEQ multiplex PCR assay. TCRdb holds this immuneACCESS table with in-frame rearrangements only. Some clones are missing; in checked studies, unresolved V genes explain under half, and the rest has no known cause. Recorded for this sample are about 150,000 clones; around 83% of them occurred a single time. The top ten clones comprise approximately 7% of the sample. The sequencing input was peripheral blood. Source of these receptors: a man over 45 with active or convalescent COVID-19.

This chain uses TRBV4-2 with TRBJ1-2; TRBD1 aligns across 8 bases. CDR3 length: 17 residues. CDR1 LGHNA and CDR2 YNFKEQ come from the germline V gene. V dropped 4 bases and J dropped 4; count of bases not matched to a gene: 14. The CDR3 region has the DNA TGTGCCAGCAGCCCAAACTCGGACGGACAGGGTGGCTATGGCTACACCTTC. Its translation: CASSPNSDGQGGYGYTF.

The chain combines TRBV19 with TRBJ2-2; 11 bases are shared with TRBD1. V was pared by 3 bases and J by 4 bases, with 4 bases of the junction left unmatched. The CDR3 has 16 amino acids. Germline assignment: CDR1 LNHDA and CDR2 SQIVND (reference sequence). CDR3 residues: CASSIGTGGITGELFF. CDR3 in DNA: TGTGCCAGTAGTATCGGGACAGGGGGAATCACCGGGGAGCTGTTTTTT.

This chain joins TRBV1 and TRBJ2-1; the table's D call TRBD2 went unverified against the DNA. TRBV1 is an annotated pseudogene. The CDR3 is made up of 17 amino acids. The DNA for the CDR3 is TGCACCAGCAGCCAAGATCGGGTGGGGGGGACCTACAATGAGCAGTTCTTC. It codes for CTSSQDRVGGTYNEQFF.

This chain joins TRBV24-1 and TRBJ1-2, with 9 bases matching TRBD1. CDR3 length: 12 amino acids. V shed 6 bases and J 8 bases; nucleotides not matched to a gene: 3. CDR1 and CDR2 (germline): KGHDR, SFDVKD. In DNA form, the CDR3 reads TGTGCCACCAGTCCCGGGACAGGGGGCTACACCTTC. It is translated as CATSPGTGGYTF.

The J gene is TRBJ2-5, the V gene TRBV5-1; the match to TRBD1 covers 10 bases. The CDR3 extends over 14 amino acids. Germline CDR1 is SGHRS and CDR2 is YFSETQ. With 2 bases clipped from V and 4 bases from J, the junction kept 2 bases outside the gene matches. The CDR3: CASSFGTGVETQYF. In nucleotides, the CDR3 is TGCGCCAGCAGCTTCGGGACAGGGGTAGAGACCCAGTACTTC.

This clone appeared a single time. The rearrangement joins TRBV7-2 to TRBJ2-1; weak D call: TRBD2 (6 bases). CDR1 is SGHTA, CDR2 FQGNSA, per germline. There are 15 residues in the CDR3. Between the trimmed V and J ends, which lost 0 bases and 3 bases, there was a span of 9 bases. In DNA form, the CDR3 reads TGTGCCAGCAGCTTAGCCGGGACTGACTACAATGAGCAGTTCTTC. Amino acids: CASSLAGTDYNEQFF.

V is TRBV14 and J is TRBJ1-1, with 7 bases that match TRBD1. The V gene's germline CDR1 is SGHDN and CDR2 FVKESK. The ends lost 4 bases at V and 4 bases at J; junction bases unmatched: 3. The CDR3 is 13 residues long. The CDR3 protein is CASSLGQSTEAFF. The CDR3 region has the DNA TGTGCCAGCAGCCTGGGACAGTCCACTGAAGCTTTCTTT. The full variable domain, in which reference TRBV14 and TRBJ1-1 provide the parts outside the CDR3, is EAGVTQFPSHSVIEKGQTVTLRCDPISGHDNLYWYRRVMGKEIKFLLHFVKESKQDESGMPNNRFLAERTGGTYSTLKVQPAELEDSGVYFCASSLGQSTEAFFGQGTRLTVV.

This clone was seen just once. The chain combines TRBV27 with TRBJ2-1; D unclear. The CDR3 loop spans 11 amino acids. The V and J ends lost 7 bases and 5 bases respectively, with 6 bases between them. Germline V gene data show CDR1 as MNHEY and CDR2 as SMNVEV (reference sequence). DNA of the CDR3: TGTGCCAGCACCCTAGACAATGAGCAGTTCTTC. Its protein product is CASTLDNEQFF.

V usage is TRBV9 and J usage is TRBJ2-1, with 7 bases lining up with TRBD2. The germline V gene has CDR1 SGDLS and CDR2 YYNGEE. The CDR3 consists of 14 residues. With 1 base clipped from V and 5 bases from J, the junction kept 3 bases outside the gene matches. CDR3 in amino acids: CASSVSGAHNEQFF. The CDR3 coding sequence is TGTGCCAGCAGCGTAAGCGGGGCACACAATGAGCAGTTCTTC.

The chain combines TRBV27 with TRBJ2-2; 8 bases are shared with TRBD1. Per the germline V gene, CDR1 is MNHEY and CDR2 is SMNVEV (reference sequence). With 5 bases clipped from V and 14 bases from J, the junction kept 13 bases outside the gene matches. This CDR3 has 14 amino acids. For the CDR3, the DNA is TGTGCCAGCAGTCCACGGACACGACAGGGGCTCCTGTTTTTT. It yields the protein CASSPRTRQGLLFF.

The DNA of the CDR3 is TGTGCCACCAGCCCAAAGGGACTAGCGGGAGACACCGGGGAGCTGTTTTTT. This gives the protein CATSPKGLAGDTGELFF. The genes are TRBV15 and TRBJ2-2; 14 bases line up with TRBD2. Germline trimming cut 5 bases from V and 3 bases from J; bases unmatched to any gene: 5. Germline V gives CDR1 LNHNV, CDR2 YYDKDF (reference sequence). CDR3 length: 17 residues.

A note on this clone: Mismatch with germline at one junction end may stem from a read error. The chain combines TRBV7-9 with TRBJ1-5, with D tentatively TRBD1 (6 bases). The CDR3 extends over 15 amino acids. Per germline, CDR1 SEHNR and CDR2 FQNEAQ (reference sequence). CDR3 sequence reads: CASSVAGHRNQPQHF. The CDR3 DNA sequence: TGTGCCAGCAGCGTAGCGGGACACCGAAATCAGCCCCAGCATTTT.

V and J are TRBV7-6 and TRBJ2-6; TRBD1 matches 7 bases. CDR1 is SGHVS, CDR2 FNYEAQ, per germline. This CDR3 has 15 amino acids. V lost 4 bases, J lost 3 bases, and 3 bases stayed unmatched. The CDR3 reads CASSSRTGGANVLTF. CDR3 nucleotides: TGTGCCAGCAGCTCACGGACAGGTGGGGCCAACGTCCTGACTTTC.

The J gene is TRBJ2-2, the V gene TRBV19, with TRBD2 as a possible D gene (6 bases). V lost 6 bases and J 4 bases, leaving 15 bases between the germline ends. This CDR3 region has 15 residues. Per the germline V gene, CDR1 is LNHDA and CDR2 is SQIVND (reference sequence). The CDR3 loop is CASSSLGGGTGELFF. The CDR3 bases are TGTGCCAGTAGCTCCCTTGGGGGAGGCACCGGGGAGCTGTTTTTT.

The chain has TRBV9 and TRBJ2-2, with TRBD2 matching 10 bases. The CDR3 totals 16 residues. Germline V gene lookup returns CDR1 SGDLS and CDR2 YYNGEE. The V and J ends lost 3 bases and 2 bases, in that order; junction bases with no gene match: 4. CDR3 DNA: TGTGCCAGCAGCGCCAGGACTAGCGGTAACACCGGGGAGCTGTTTTTT. It specifies CASSARTSGNTGELFF.

The V gene is TRBV11-3, the J gene TRBJ2-2, with 9 bases fitting TRBD1. In germline, CDR1 is SGHNT, CDR2 YENEEA. After removal of 7 bases from V and 3 bases from J, the junction contained 3 bases not matched to a gene. The CDR3 is 14 amino acids. The CDR3 is CASMGQGHTGELFF. The CDR3 DNA follows: TGTGCCAGCATGGGACAGGGTCACACCGGGGAGCTGTTTTTT.

The chain joins TRBV6-2 or TRBV6-3 to TRBJ2-1, with 13 bases matching TRBD2. The CDR3 covers 14 residues. Germline CDR1 reads MNHEY; CDR2 reads SVGEGT. With V trimmed by 6 bases and J by 6 bases, 2 bases remained unmatched. CDR3 protein: CASSRTSGGNEQFF. CDR3 sequence (DNA): TGTGCCAGCAGCCGGACTAGCGGGGGCAATGAGCAGTTCTTC.

This chain links TRBV5-4 with TRBJ2-7, with 7 positions matching TRBD1. Germline V gene lookup returns CDR1 SGHNT and CDR2 YYREEE (reference sequence). This CDR3 contains 14 residues. V lost 2 bases to trimming and J lost 5 bases; unmatched junction nucleotides: 7. The CDR3 spells CASSLRTGNNEQYF. Here the CDR3 DNA reads TGTGCCAGCAGCTTACGGACAGGCAATAACGAGCAGTACTTC.

A few counts support this clone. V gene TRBV2 combines with J gene TRBJ1-1, with TRBD1 matching over 11 bases. Losses at the gene ends were 2 bases for V and 1 base for J; bases not matched to a gene: 9. This CDR3 spans 18 amino acids. CDR1 is SNHLY, CDR2 FYNNEI, per germline. The CDR3: CASSEIRGQGAPNTEAFF. In DNA, the CDR3 is TGTGCCAGCAGTGAAATACGTGGACAGGGGGCGCCGAACACTGAAGCTTTCTTT.

The V call is TRBV3-1 (or the pseudogene TRBV3-2), the J call TRBJ2-1, with 8 bases matching TRBD1. The CDR3 spans 14 residues. V dropped 5 bases and J dropped 10; count of bases not matched to a gene: 10. Germline V CDR1 and CDR2: LGHDT, YNNKEL (reference sequence). CDR3: CASSMRQGWGEQFF. As DNA, the CDR3 is TGTGCCAGCAGCATGAGACAGGGGTGGGGGGAGCAGTTCTTC.

The CDR3 here is CASNRQEYSPLHF. The DNA of the CDR3 is TGTGCCAGCAATAGACAGGAGTATTCACCCCTCCACTTT. The chain combines TRBV6-5 with TRBJ1-6, with D perhaps matching TRBD1 (6 bases). V was shortened by 7 bases and J by 8 bases, with 12 bases between the two germline ends. Per the germline V gene, CDR1 is MNHEY and CDR2 is SVGAGI. The CDR3 spans 13 residues.

This clone appeared a single time. The V and J genes are TRBV7-9 and TRBJ2-2, with 13 nucleotides matching TRBD2. Germline V gene sequence: CDR1 SEHNR, CDR2 FQNEAQ (reference sequence). The CDR3 loop spans 16 amino acids. Trimming removed 3 bases from V and 7 bases from J; junction bases left unmatched: 5. The CDR3 loop reads CASSFPGLAGIGELFF. The CDR3 nucleotides read TGTGCCAGCAGCTTCCCGGGACTAGCGGGAATCGGGGAGCTGTTTTTT. The full variable domain, its missing parts supplied by reference TRBV7-9 and TRBJ2-2, is DTGVSQNPRHKITKRGQNVTFRCDPISEHNRLYWYRQTLGQGPEFLTYFQNEAQLEKSRLLSDRFSAERPKGSFSTLEIQRTEQGDSAMYLCASSFPGLAGIGELFFGEGSRLTVL.

The chain uses TRBV4-3 and TRBJ2-2, with D unresolved. V was trimmed by 0 bases and J by 4 bases, leaving 15 bases between them. CDR3 length: 17 amino acids. Germline lookup yields CDR1 LGHNA and CDR2 YSLEER. The CDR3 sequence is CASSQEVSISGTGELFF. The CDR3, as DNA: TGCGCCAGCAGCCAAGAAGTTAGCATTTCGGGCACCGGGGAGCTGTTTTTT.

The chain employs TRBV15 and TRBJ1-4, with a tentative D call TRBD1 (6 bases). The V end was cut by 3 bases, the J end by 3 bases, with 11 bases between. The CDR3 is 15 residues long. Germline-derived CDR1 and CDR2 are LNHNV and YYDKDF (reference sequence). In DNA, the CDR3 is TGTGCCACCAGCAGGATGACAGGAGCTAATGAAAAACTGTTTTTT. Translated, it gives CATSRMTGANEKLFF.

The chain recombines TRBV27 with TRBJ2-7, with a tentative D call TRBD1 (6 bases). The V gene's germline CDR1 is MNHEY and CDR2 SMNVEV (reference sequence). This CDR3 has 14 amino acids. V lost 5 bases and J 0 bases, leaving 11 bases between the germline ends. Here the CDR3 DNA reads TGTGCCAGCAGTGCGGACAGAAGCTCCTACGAGCAGTACTTC. Translation gives CASSADRSSYEQYF.

The DNA of the CDR3 is TGTGCCAGCAGCCAAGATCAGAATAATGAAAAACTGTTTTTT. Protein sequence: CASSQDQNNEKLFF. The chain links TRBV4-2 to TRBJ1-4; unclear D gene. This CDR3 has 14 residues. V lost 0 bases and J 4 bases, leaving 6 bases between the germline ends. Germline V gene sequence: CDR1 LGHNA, CDR2 YNFKEQ.

This chain links TRBV25-1 with TRBJ1-3, with no clear D. V was trimmed by 0 bases and J by 9 bases, leaving 18 bases between them. This CDR3 is 16 amino acids long. The V gene's germline CDR1 is MGHDK and CDR2 SYGVNS. This CDR3 is CASSEYGGPRPGTIYF. In DNA form, the CDR3 reads TGTGCCAGCAGTGAATATGGAGGCCCCCGTCCGGGCACCATATATTTT. Based on the CDR3 plus reference TRBV25-1 and TRBJ1-3, the full variable domain is EADIYQTPRYLVIGTGKKITLECSQTMGHDKMYWYQQDPGMELHLIHYSYGVNSTEKGDLSSESTVSRIRTEHFPLTLESARPSHTSQYLCASSEYGGPRPGTIYFGEGSWLTVV.

V and J are TRBV5-4 and TRBJ2-3; TRBD1 matches 10 bases. V was clipped by 9 bases and J by 6 bases; unmatched bases: 7. This CDR3 comprises 13 residues. Germline V gene data show CDR1 as SGHNT and CDR2 as YYREEE (reference sequence). For the CDR3, the DNA is TGTGCCACGGGCGGACAGGGGGAGGATACGCAGTATTTT. It specifies CATGGQGEDTQYF.

The chain is built from TRBV3-1 (or the pseudogene TRBV3-2) and TRBJ2-1, with TRBD2 matching over 12 bases. V gave up 6 bases and J gave up 9 bases; unmatched junction bases: 6. The length of the CDR3 is 14 residues. The V gene's germline CDR1 is LGHDT and CDR2 YNNKEL (reference sequence). CDR3 sequence: CASSSTSGSGEQFF. The CDR3 region has the DNA TGTGCCAGCAGTTCGACTAGCGGGAGCGGTGAGCAGTTCTTC.

V gene TRBV7-6 combines with J gene TRBJ2-7; 9 bases line up with TRBD1. Germline V lookup: CDR1 SGHVS, CDR2 FNYEAQ. The CDR3 is 15 amino acids. V trimming: 5 bases; J trimming: 3 bases; junction bases outside the gene matches: 8. CDR3 bases: TGTGCCAGCAGCCCCGAGACAGGGGGGTACTACGAGCAGTACTTC. It specifies CASSPETGGYYEQYF.

The chain has TRBV29-1 and TRBJ2-1, with 7 nucleotides matching TRBD1. The trim removed 5 bases at V and 4 bases at J, leaving 8 bases unmatched. Germline lookup yields CDR1 SQVTM and CDR2 ANQGSEA. CDR3 size: 14 residues. The CDR3 protein is CSVTGQDNYNEQFF. In DNA form, the CDR3 reads TGCAGCGTTACCGGACAGGATAATTACAATGAGCAGTTCTTC.